This entry is about one TCR beta chain. It lacks a known antigen. No base-level quality is on record; no much larger clone is a single base apart. From cysteine to phenylalanine, the CDR3 is 12 amino acids long. The only DNA kept is the CDR3, 36 bases in frame from the first base. V is cut by 4 bases and J by 6 bases, and the space between the germline ends is 12 bases. CDR1 and CDR2, per the germline V gene, are SQVTM and ANQGSEA. Donors were approximately 42 systemically healthy Caucasian individuals from Russia aged about 6 to 100 years. Each donor gave 8 to 10 milliliters of peripheral blood, drawn into EDTA-treated Vacutainer tubes. PBMCs were isolated by Ficoll-Paque density-gradient centrifugation, with at least 7 million obtained per sample. Trizol reagent was used to extract total RNA from PBMCs, with at least 5.5 micrograms per sample. Naive CD45RAhigh/CD27high T cell percentages were measured by flow cytometry on a PBMC aliquot from every donor.

The data originate from a study of blood T cells in healthy people across ages (dated by TCRdb to between 2015 and 2017). Describing the broader study: In model experiments, roughly one uniquely barcoded TCR beta cDNA molecule per two T cells was captured by template switching. The study measured age-related changes in TCR beta repertoire diversity using deep sequencing normalized with unique cDNA molecular identifiers. For two donors (one aged 18 to 30 and one aged 80 or older), the study analyzed two additional independent replicas of 1 million unique cDNA reads from the same blood draw. Four age groups were formed from the donors: young (average roughly 16 years), middle-aged (around 39), aged (around 62) and long-lived (roughly 88). To avoid experimental bias, donors of different ages were randomly spread across the sequencing lanes.

The paper's findings and limits, for the study overall: Donor CMV infection status was unknown, potentially confounding age-related changes in expanded clonotypes. Conclusive comparison of naive and antigen-experienced compartments was prevented by the profiling of bulk unsorted PBMCs. Estimates of total diversity based on one million sequenced T cells were considered lower bounds and underestimates. There was a strong correlation between observed TCR beta diversity and the percentage of naive T cells measured by flow cytometry. As age increased, observed TCR beta diversity per million T cells dropped in a roughly linear way, and a significant reduction was already evident by age roughly 40. Compared with the aged group, the long-lived group had more naive CD4+ T cells, fewer expanded clones and increased TCR diversity, a pattern suggesting age selection.

To prepare the library, 5' RACE was applied. The reads were generated on an Illumina HiSeq 2500. A second PCR of about 7 to 12 cycles was run with a J-beta primer mix and a sample-barcoded 5' primer. Each TCR beta cDNA molecule received a unique molecular identifier from a template-switch 5' adaptor carrying 12 random nucleotides. Each sample yielded at least 3 million CDR3-containing paired-end reads. The Mint cDNA synthesis kit, primed by a TRBC-specific oligonucleotide, was used to synthesize first-strand cDNA from all RNA. Following uracil-DNA glycosylase treatment, all cDNA underwent a first 18-cycle PCR with the universal primers M1SS and BC2_uni_R. The paper's data handling went like this. For normalization, 1 million high-quality reads were randomly selected from each sample, with every read carrying a distinct molecular identifier. Instead of being binned into consensus sequences, reads with shared molecular identifiers were discarded. CDR3 identification, clonotype clustering and error correction used MiTCR with a Q25 quality threshold and the strictest error-elimination algorithm. A nonparametric unseen species model with Euler transformation was used to estimate a lower bound on total TCR beta diversity. TCRdb ran its own pipeline on the public reads, namely fastp trimming at Q25 and MiXCR clone calling, and kept in-frame beta chains. Rows merge per CDR3 protein into single entries with the most common DNA and genes. V and J calls and clone size were set by TCRdb, not the authors. Counted in this sample were hundreds of thousands of distinct CDR3 sequences; more than 45% of them appeared once. Roughly 14% of the sample rests with the top ten.

This sequence originates from an elderly woman in good health. Source material: blood. The chain uses TRBV29-1 and TRBJ1-2; TRBD1 might be the D gene, on 6 matching bases. The CDR3 reads as follows: CSVVRGGNGYTF. The bases read TGCAGCGTTGTCAGGGGAGGCAATGGCTACACCTTC. The CDR3 plus the reference TRBV29-1 and TRBJ1-2 genes for the other parts give the full variable domain: SAVISQKPSRDICQRGTSLTIQCQVDSQVTMMFWYRQQPGQSLTLIATANQGSEATYESGFVIDKFPISRPNLTFSTLTVSNMSPEDSSIYLCSVVRGGNGYTFGSGTRLTVV.